One sample yielded the 23 T cell receptor beta chains listed below, sequenced in a study of STAT3 mutations in large granular lymphocyte leukemia. Overall study findings and caveats: Every T-cell large granular lymphocyte leukemia patient had at least one immunodominant TCR beta clonotype.

These receptors lack a known antigen. The repertoire was sequenced with immunoSEQ multiplex PCR; TCRdb's copy has only in-frame clones and lacks some. The sample has several thousand clones, about 70% seen once. Sequencing was carried out using peripheral blood mononuclear cells. These TCRs come from a woman aged 40 to 50 with T-cell large granular lymphocyte leukemia. Some clones in this sample may be carry-over from other donors' samples.

In this sample, this clone turned up a few times. The gene calls are TRBV2 and TRBJ1-5, with D unclear. Looked up from germline, CDR1 is SNHLY and CDR2 is FYNNEI. The CDR3 sequence is 12 residues long. V was clipped by 3 bases and J by 1 base, with 1 base between them. CDR3 DNA sequence: TGTGCCAGCAGTGAGAGCAATCAGCCCCAGCATTTT. Protein product: CASSESNQPQHF. Variable domain in full (rest from reference TRBV2 and TRBJ1-5): EPEVTQTPSHQVTQMGQEVILRCVPISNHLYFYWYRQILGQKVEFLVSFYNNEISEKSEIFDDQFSVERPDGSNFTLKIRSTKLEDSAMYFCASSESNQPQHFGDGTRLSIL.

The rearrangement uses TRBV7-9 and TRBJ1-5, with D unclear. The CDR3 spans 14 residues. The germline V gene has CDR1 SEHNR and CDR2 FQNEAQ (reference sequence). Trimming shortened V by 1 base and J by 0 bases, and 4 bases separated the two germline ends. CDR3 protein: CASSLGTSNQPQHF. In DNA form, the CDR3 reads TGTGCCAGCAGCTTAGGGACTAGCAATCAGCCCCAGCATTTT. Using reference TRBV7-9 and TRBJ1-5 for the parts outside the CDR3, the full variable domain is DTGVSQNPRHKITKRGQNVTFRCDPISEHNRLYWYRQTLGQGPEFLTYFQNEAQLEKSRLLSDRFSAERPKGSFSTLEIQRTEQGDSAMYLCASSLGTSNQPQHFGDGTRLSIL.

The chain combines TRBV9 with TRBJ1-1; tentatively, D is TRBD1 (6 bases). CDR3 size: 13 residues. The germline V and J ends were trimmed by 1 base and 6 bases, with 10 bases remaining between them. Germline CDR1 SGDLS, CDR2 YYNGEE. CDR3 protein: CASSVTGRSEAFF. The DNA of the CDR3 is TGTGCCAGCAGCGTAACAGGGAGGTCTGAAGCTTTCTTT.

The chain has TRBV7-9 and TRBJ1-3; no firm D call. Trimming took 0 bases from V and 0 from J, leaving 6 bases between them. This CDR3 contains 15 residues. The V gene's germline CDR1 is SEHNR and CDR2 FQNEAQ (reference sequence). CDR3: CASSLAWSSGNTIYF. CDR3 coding DNA: TGTGCCAGCAGCTTAGCCTGGAGCTCTGGAAACACCATATATTTT.

The chain carries TRBV6-6 and TRBJ1-2; unclear D gene. The CDR3 runs to 14 residues. Trimming shortened V by 0 bases and J by 2 bases, and 7 bases separated the two germline ends. Germline CDR1 reads MNHNY; CDR2 reads SVGAGI (reference sequence). CDR3 coding DNA: TGTGCCAGCAGTTACTCGAAGGGAAACTATGGCTACACCTTC. Translated, it gives CASSYSKGNYGYTF.

This chain links TRBV6-6 with TRBJ2-7; D is possibly TRBD2 (6 bases). CDR3 length: 14 residues. CDR1 is MNHNY, CDR2 SVGAGI, per germline (reference sequence). Deletions cut 5 bases from V and 4 bases from J, with 15 bases between. The CDR3 loop reads CASSPAGLEYEQYF. The CDR3 DNA reads TGTGCCAGCAGTCCCGCGGGGTTAGAGTACGAGCAGTACTTC.

This sequence joins TRBV7-9 and TRBJ2-1; no clear D gene. The V and J ends lost 0 bases and 8 bases respectively, with 8 bases between them. The CDR3 is 13 residues long. Germline CDR1 is SEHNR and CDR2 is FQNEAQ (reference sequence). CDR3 loop: CASSLASGYEQFF. CDR3 in DNA: TGTGCCAGCAGCTTAGCGTCAGGCTATGAGCAGTTCTTC.

This clone has only a few counts. The chain joins TRBV6-5 to TRBJ1-2; D is unresolved. Germline V gene sequence: CDR1 MNHEY, CDR2 SVGAGI. This CDR3 contains 12 residues. V was clipped by 7 bases and J by 2 bases, with 8 bases between them. CDR3 DNA: TGTGCCAGCAAGAGCGGAAACTATGGCTACACCTTC. Amino acids: CASKSGNYGYTF.

V and J are TRBV5-1 and TRBJ1-1; D is ambiguous. V lost 0 bases to trimming and J lost 5 bases, with 11 bases between them. The CDR3 sequence is 14 residues long. Germline V lookup: CDR1 SGHRS, CDR2 YFSETQ. For the CDR3, the DNA is TGCGCCAGCAGCTTGGACTGGGTTTCAACTGAAGCTTTCTTT. It is translated as CASSLDWVSTEAFF.

The chain combines TRBV29-1 with TRBJ2-7; D gene unclear. Per the germline V gene, CDR1 is SQVTM and CDR2 is ANQGSEA. V was clipped by 6 bases and J by 5 bases, with 8 bases between them. This CDR3 is built from 10 residues. The CDR3 DNA reads TGCAGCGTGGGAATGAACGAGCAGTACTTC. This translates into CSVGMNEQYF.

V is TRBV7-3 and J is TRBJ2-5; 8 nucleotides agree with TRBD1. Germline-derived CDR1 and CDR2 are SGHTA and FQGTGA. This CDR3 spans 14 amino acids. Unmatched junction bases numbered 2, after V lost 4 bases and J lost 1 base. The CDR3 DNA reads TGTGCCAGCAGCTCCGGACAGGGCCAAGAGACCCAGTACTTC. Translation gives CASSSGQGQETQYF. The full variable domain, completed using reference TRBV7-3 and TRBJ2-5, is GAGVSQTPSNKVTEKGKYVELRCDPISGHTALYWYRQSLGQGPEFLIYFQGTGAADDSGLPNDRFFAVRPEGSVSTLKIQRTERGDSAVYLCASSSGQGQETQYFGPGTRLLVL.

V usage is TRBV4-2 and J usage is TRBJ1-1; D not resolved. CDR1 is LGHNA and CDR2 is YNFKEQ in the germline V gene. The V gene lost 0 bases and the J gene lost 1 base, with 9 bases spanning the gap. This CDR3 spans 15 amino acids. The CDR3 DNA sequence: TGTGCCAGCAGCCAAGAATTACGAGGGAACACTGAAGCTTTCTTT. This sequence encodes CASSQELRGNTEAFF.

The rearrangement joins TRBV27 to TRBJ2-7, with TRBD1 identical over 7 bases. The V gene's germline CDR1 is MNHEY and CDR2 SMNVEV (reference sequence). The J segment lost 5 bases and the V segment lost 5 bases, leaving 18 bases of the junction unmatched. The CDR3 runs to 17 residues. The CDR3 is CASSPHYTRQGFDEQYF. In DNA, the CDR3 is TGTGCCAGCAGTCCGCATTACACACGACAGGGTTTTGACGAGCAGTACTTC.

The chain links TRBV7-9 to TRBJ1-1; D is perhaps TRBD1 (5 bases). The length of the CDR3 is 14 residues. Germline V CDR1 and CDR2: SEHNR, FQNEAQ (reference sequence). V lost 3 bases and J lost 1, with 9 bases in between. For the CDR3, the DNA is TGTGCCAGCAGCTTTGGGGGGGGGAACACTGAAGCTTTCTTT. Translated, it gives CASSFGGGNTEAFF.

The rearrangement joins TRBV9 to TRBJ2-3, with no clear D. V was shortened by 4 bases and J by 3 bases, with 15 bases between the two germline ends. Looked up from germline, CDR1 is SGDLS and CDR2 is YYNGEE. The CDR3 is 15 residues long. The CDR3 region has the DNA TGTGCCAGCAGCCCCAATCTCGGGTTGACAGATACGCAGTATTTT. This encodes CASSPNLGLTDTQYF.

DNA of the CDR3: TGCGCCAGCAGCTTGGGGCGACAACCTAACTATGGCTACACCTTC. Translation gives CASSLGRQPNYGYTF. The chain has TRBV5-1 and TRBJ1-2, with D unresolved. The CDR3 length is 15 residues. Germline V gene lookup returns CDR1 SGHRS and CDR2 YFSETQ. Deletions cut 0 bases from V and 0 bases from J, with 9 bases between.

This clone was seen just once. The chain combines TRBV7-8 with TRBJ1-5; D perhaps matches TRBD1 (5 bases). The V and J ends lost 0 bases and 2 bases respectively, with 11 bases between them. The CDR3 is 16 amino acids. Germline V gene sequence: CDR1 SGHVS, CDR2 FQNEAQ. The DNA for the CDR3 is TGTGCCAGCAGCTTAGCCCACAGGTTGGGCAATCAGCCCCAGCATTTT. Protein product: CASSLAHRLGNQPQHF.

This clone has only a few counts. This chain joins TRBV9 and TRBJ1-5, with no clear D. The CDR3 consists of 12 residues. V lost 4 bases to trimming and J lost 4 bases, with 6 bases between them. CDR1 is SGDLS and CDR2 is YYNGEE in the germline V gene. The CDR3 coding sequence is TGTGCCAGCAGCAGGCCGAATCAGCCCCAGCATTTT. It is translated as CASSRPNQPQHF. Full variable domain (remainder filled in from reference TRBV9 and TRBJ1-5): DSGVTQTPKHLITATGQRVTLRCSPRSGDLSVYWYQQSLDQGLQFLIQYYNGEERAKGNILERFSAQQFPDLHSELNLSSLELGDSALYFCASSRPNQPQHFGDGTRLSIL.

In its sample, this clone was seen once. CDR3 protein: CASSPLQRSTDTQYF. Here the CDR3 DNA reads TGTGCCAGCTCACCACTTCAGAGATCCACAGATACGCAGTATTTT. This sequence joins TRBV18 and TRBJ2-3; D gene uncertain. Germline V gene data show CDR1 as KGHSH and CDR2 as LQKENI. V was shortened by 1 base and J by 2 bases, with 10 bases between the two germline ends. The CDR3 runs to 15 residues.

This clone was counted a single time. V is TRBV30 and J is TRBJ1-1; D gene ambiguous. The length of the CDR3 is 13 residues. Looked up from germline, CDR1 is GTSNPN and CDR2 is SVGIG (reference sequence). Trimming removed 0 bases from V and 0 bases from J, with 5 bases in between. CDR3 nucleotide sequence: TGTGCCTGGAGTGTACTATTGAACACTGAAGCTTTCTTT. This gives the protein CAWSVLLNTEAFF. The whole variable domain, filled in from reference TRBV30 and TRBJ1-1, reads SQTIHQWPATLVQPVGSPLSLECTVEGTSNPNLYWYRQAAGRGLQLLFYSVGIGQISSEVPQNLSASRPQDRQFILSSKKLLLSDSGFYLCAWSVLLNTEAFFGQGTRLTVV.

In DNA form, the CDR3 reads TGCGCCAGCAGCTTGGGGGGACAGTATGGCTACACCTTC. It translates to CASSLGGQYGYTF. This chain connects TRBV5-1 to TRBJ1-2, with 7 bases aligning to TRBD1. Germline CDR1 is SGHRS and CDR2 is YFSETQ. V was pared by 0 bases and J by 5 bases, with 1 base of the junction left unmatched. The CDR3 totals 13 residues.

The CDR3 DNA sequence: TGTGCCAGCTCACCGGTATCCCTAATCACAGATACGCAGTATTTT. Protein sequence: CASSPVSLITDTQYF. The rearrangement links TRBV18 to TRBJ2-3; D not resolved. Trimming stripped 3 bases from V and 2 bases from J, with 12 bases between. The CDR3 extends over 15 amino acids. Germline CDR1 and CDR2: KGHSH and LQKENI.

This clone appeared a few times. The V gene is TRBV4-2, the J gene TRBJ2-1; maybe TRBD1 (5 bases). This CDR3 has 16 amino acids. Trimming removed 0 bases at V and 8 bases at J, with 17 bases between. Looked up from germline, CDR1 is LGHNA and CDR2 is YNFKEQ. This CDR3 is CASSQDPQSLGDEQFF. In DNA form, the CDR3 reads TGTGCCAGCAGCCAAGATCCACAGTCTTTAGGGGATGAGCAGTTCTTC.